This T cell receptor beta chain came from a study of T-cell memory formation after mild COVID-19. Overall study: In these data, TCR clusters were largely donor specific.

This clonotype was seen only a few times. Its antigen is unknown. Findings and limits, study-wide: The second-wave clones peaking on day 37 were not confirmed as SARS-CoV-2-specific. Some responding clones appeared in pre-infection memory, suggesting cross-reactive memory joined. Mainly in CM and EM were contracting CD4+ clones; CD8+ were in EMRA.

The CDR3 consists of 15 residues. The V segment lost 1 base and the J segment 9 bases; nucleotides outside the gene matches: 3. Germline V lookup: CDR1 SGHTA, CDR2 FQGTGA. TCRdb re-called the 5' RACE reads with MiXCR, one entry per CDR3 protein. Of hundreds of thousands of distinct CDR3 sequences listed, 28% are singletons. The chain combines TRBV7-3 with TRBJ2-1; 13 bases are a match to TRBD2. Specimen: PBMCs or a T cell subset sorted from them (not recorded which). The TCR originated in an adult woman who had mild COVID-19 (a few samples of this study predate the infection). Cell type and time point are not known. CDR3 loop: CASSLRTSGGSEQFF. Written as DNA, the CDR3 is TGTGCCAGCAGCTTAAGGACTAGCGGGGGCAGTGAGCAGTTCTTC.